This entry lists 5 T cell receptor beta chains sequenced from one sample in a study of shared clonotypes between healthy human individuals (dated by TCRdb to the early 2020s). Preparation of the library involved the immunoSEQ multiplex PCR assay. As stored in TCRdb, this immuneACCESS dataset retains in-frame rearrangements with V and J assigned. A fraction of the clones does not appear; measured against another copy, unresolved V genes explain less than half of the discrepancy, and the remainder lacks a known reason. This sample comprises some 2 million clones, approximately 95% of them detected only once. 0.1% to 0.15% of the sample goes to the ten largest clones. Sequenced sample: naive CD4+ T cells sorted from blood. The cell subset or site label corresponds to: CD45RA+ positively selected. The origin of the receptors is a young man in good health.

The chain carries TRBV2 and TRBJ2-5; maybe TRBD2 (7 bases). The CDR3 runs 14 residues. Deletions cut 3 bases from V and 5 bases from J, with 13 bases between. Germline V gene data show CDR1 as SNHLY and CDR2 as FYNNEI. Written as DNA, the CDR3 is TGTGCCAGCAGTGAGAGGGGGGGCCGTGAGACCCAGTACTTC. Translating it yields CASSERGGRETQYF.

The chain uses TRBV7-3 and TRBJ2-2, with TRBD2 as a possible D gene (6 bases). Trimming left V 1 base short and J 5 bases short, with 14 bases between. This CDR3 has 16 amino acids. Germline V gene data show CDR1 as SGHTA and CDR2 as FQGTGA. CDR3 sequence reads: CASSLIGGVGTGELFF. The CDR3 coding sequence is TGTGCCAGCAGCTTAATAGGAGGGGTTGGAACCGGGGAGCTGTTTTTT.

On this clone itself: This sample includes further DNA sequences coding for the same CDR3. The chain has TRBV7-2 and TRBJ2-5; no clear D. This CDR3 has 11 amino acids. Trimming removed 0 bases from V and 7 bases from J, with 3 bases in between. Germline CDR1 is SGHTA and CDR2 is FQGNSA. As DNA, the CDR3 is TGTGCCAGCAGCTTAGCGGTGACCCAGTACTTC. Encoded protein: CASSLAVTQYF.

The chain employs TRBV5-1 and TRBJ2-2; D is uncertain. The CDR3 covers 12 residues. Between the trimmed V and J ends, which lost 1 base and 8 bases, there was a span of 6 bases. The germline CDR1 and CDR2 sequences are SGHRS and YFSETQ. CDR3 sequence: CASSLNWGELFF. CDR3 nucleotides: TGCGCCAGCAGCTTGAATTGGGGGGAGCTGTTTTTT.

The table lists this clone with a count of one. The V call is TRBV25-1, the J call TRBJ1-1; 7 bases line up with TRBD1. This CDR3 is 15 amino acids long. J was trimmed by 4 bases and V by 5 bases; bases with no gene match: 10. Germline V lookup: CDR1 MGHDK, CDR2 SYGVNS. CDR3 amino acids: CASSPSDRVVTEAFF. The CDR3 DNA sequence: TGTGCCAGCAGTCCCTCAGACAGGGTCGTCACTGAAGCTTTCTTT.